This T cell receptor beta chain appears in the sequencing data of a study of blood T cell repertoires in COVID-19. Produced via immunoSEQ multiplex PCR; TCRdb's table is partial and in-frame only. The repertoire includes about 400,000 clones, approximately 87% of them detected once, and roughly 10% sits in the top ten. Germline lookup yields CDR1 SGHKS and CDR2 YYEKEE (reference sequence). V was shortened by 0 bases and J by 4 bases, with 10 bases between the two germline ends. The CDR3 has 14 residues. Sequences were obtained from PBMCs or T cells enriched from blood (not recorded which). The V and J genes are TRBV5-5 and TRBJ1-1; D gene uncertain. The TCR was taken from a woman aged 45-60 years who had recovered from COVID-19. The DNA for the CDR3 is TGTGCCAGCAGCTTGGCCTTGAGTGCCACTGAAGCTTTCTTT. It specifies CASSLALSATEAFF.